The 3 T cell receptor beta chains below come from one sample, sequenced in a study of identical twins. TCRdb recomputed calls from the 5' RACE reads with MiXCR, one row per CDR3 protein. The sample consists of about 790,000 distinct CDR3 sequences, around a sixth of them appearing once. Another study also made use of these data, one on T cells expressing NK-cell markers.

Sequenced sample: PBMCs. These receptors were taken from a woman under 30 in good health.

V is TRBV7-3 and J is TRBJ2-3, with 8 bases identical to TRBD1. The CDR3 loop spans 14 amino acids. Germline V CDR1 and CDR2: SGHTA, FQGTGA. V lost 5 bases and J lost 5; bases outside the gene matches: 6. The CDR3 here is CASSPDRARDTQYF. Written as DNA, the CDR3 is TGTGCCAGCAGCCCGGACAGGGCGAGAGATACGCAGTATTTT.

J is TRBJ2-6 and V is TRBV10-3; 9 bases line up with TRBD1. Germline CDR1 and CDR2: ENHRY and SYGVKD. The J segment lost 2 bases and the V segment lost 6 bases, leaving 11 bases of the junction unmatched. This CDR3 has 18 residues. CDR3 region: CAIRPGQGVLTGANVLTF. The DNA of the CDR3 is TGTGCCATCAGGCCGGGACAGGGAGTATTAACTGGGGCCAACGTCCTGACTTTC.

V and J are TRBV7-6 and TRBJ2-2; 14 bases agree with TRBD2. Germline-derived CDR1 and CDR2 are SGHVS and FNYEAQ. The trim removed 2 bases at V and 5 bases at J, leaving 4 bases unmatched. The CDR3 sequence is 17 residues long. The CDR3 nucleotides read TGTGCCAGCAGCTTACGACTAGCGGGAGGGGGTACCGGGGAGCTGTTTTTT. Residues: CASSLRLAGGGTGELFF.